This passage covers 5 T cell receptor beta chains from one sample sequenced in a study of T-cell memory formation after mild COVID-19. TCRdb ran MiXCR on the 5' RACE reads and lists one entry per CDR3 protein. The sample has some 320,000 distinct CDR3 sequences, over 11% seen once; the top ten hold over 20%. Sequenced input: PBMCs or a T cell subset sorted from them (not recorded which). These receptors were taken from a man younger than 30 who had mild COVID-19 (a few samples of this study predate the infection). Cell type and time point are not known.

This clonotype was counted a few times. The V and J genes are TRBV13 and TRBJ2-1; D may be TRBD2 (6 bases). The CDR3 extends over 15 amino acids. V was shortened by 0 bases and J by 9 bases, with 15 bases between the two germline ends. The germline gives CDR1 PRHDT, CDR2 FYEKMQ (reference sequence). The CDR3 is CASSLGGTDEGEQFF. DNA of the CDR3: TGTGCCAGCAGCTTAGGCGGGACTGACGAGGGTGAGCAGTTCTTC.

This chain joins TRBV12-3 or TRBV12-4 and TRBJ2-3; the match to TRBD2 covers 11 bases. The ends lost 7 bases at V and 3 bases at J; junction bases unmatched: 12. The CDR3 has 17 residues. CDR3 amino acids: CASTLRLAGGSTDTQYF. The CDR3 DNA reads as TGTGCCAGCACCTTGAGGCTAGCGGGGGGTTCTACAGATACGCAGTATTTT.

The rearrangement uses TRBV6-2 or TRBV6-3 and TRBJ2-4; D is undetermined. The CDR3 sequence is 14 residues long. Trimming removed 8 bases at V and 4 bases at J, with 15 bases between. Germline V gene sequence: CDR1 MNHEY, CDR2 SVGEGT. The CDR3 sequence: CASSFRNIKNIQYF. DNA of the CDR3: TGTGCCAGCTCCTTCCGGAATATTAAAAACATTCAGTACTTC.

The chain couples TRBV12-3 or TRBV12-4 to TRBJ2-7, with 7 bases identical to TRBD2. J gave up 0 bases and V 3 bases, and 2 bases lay outside the gene matches. The CDR3 contains 14 residues. The CDR3 nucleotides read TGTGCCAGCAGTTTTGAGCGGGACTCCTACGAGCAGTACTTC. It is translated as CASSFERDSYEQYF.

The V and J genes are TRBV29-1 and TRBJ2-2; 9 bases align to TRBD1. After removal of 6 bases from V and 5 bases from J, the junction contained 10 bases not matched to a gene. This CDR3 region has 15 residues. Germline V CDR1 and CDR2: SQVTM, ANQGSEA. The CDR3 DNA reads TGCAGCGTGCAGGACAGGGGAAGTGAGACCGGGGAGCTGTTTTTT. Protein sequence: CSVQDRGSETGELFF.